This passage covers 16 T cell receptor beta chains from one sample sequenced in a study of breast tumors, draining lymph nodes, adjacent tissues. The lymph nodes were axillary draining lymph nodes from breast cancer patients. Using its own MiXCR run on the multiplex PCR reads, TCRdb lists one record per CDR3 protein. This sample has around 130,000 distinct CDR3 sequences, with roughly 21% found just once. Specimen: axillary lymph node tissue. The receptor source for this set is a female donor with breast cancer. Some clones in this sample may be carry-over from other donors' samples.

Remarks on this clonotype: One base away lies a much larger clone, so this may be a sequencing read error. The genes are TRBV2 and TRBJ2-1; TRBD1 might be the D (6 bases). The CDR3 is 15 residues long. Germline values: CDR1 SNHLY, CDR2 FYNNEI. CDR3 DNA sequence: TGTGCCAGCATAATGGGGGCCCTCTCCTACGATGAGCAGTTCTTC. Protein: CASIMGALSYDEQFF.

This clonotype was detected ten times or more. The chain couples TRBV9 to TRBJ1-2, with D hard to call. CDR3 size: 14 residues. Trimming left V 0 bases short and J 2 bases short, with 8 bases between. Germline CDR1 and CDR2: SGDLS and YYNGEE. Here the CDR3 reads CASSVAGLNYGYTF. In nucleotides, the CDR3 is TGTGCCAGCAGCGTAGCGGGGTTGAACTATGGCTACACCTTC.

In its sample, this clonotype was seen many times. The chain is built from TRBV20-1 and TRBJ2-3, with a possible D match to TRBD1 (5 bases). The CDR3 is 13 residues long. The germline V and J ends were trimmed by 7 bases and 2 bases, with 13 bases remaining between them. Germline V gives CDR1 DFQATT, CDR2 SNEGSKA (reference sequence). Here the CDR3 reads CSEGLDPTDTQYF. CDR3 sequence (DNA): TGCAGTGAGGGGCTAGATCCCACAGATACGCAGTATTTT.

The chain recombines TRBV20-1 with TRBJ2-3; 13 bases agree with TRBD2. Germline loops: CDR1 DFQATT, CDR2 SNEGSKA (reference sequence). Trimming took 4 bases from V and 0 from J; bases not matched to a gene: 10. The CDR3 is 18 residues long. CDR3 amino acids: CSAMRRLAGGPSTDTQYF. In DNA form, the CDR3 reads TGCAGTGCTATGCGGAGACTAGCGGGAGGACCTAGCACAGATACGCAGTATTTT.

Of note for this clonotype: A read error may be the cause here, since a much bigger clone is one base away. V is TRBV7-2 and J is TRBJ2-2; 7 nucleotides line up with TRBD1. CDR3 length: 17 amino acids. Germline loops: CDR1 SGHTA, CDR2 FQGNSA. V lost 3 bases to trimming and J lost 4 bases; unmatched junction nucleotides: 11. This CDR3 reads CASSFGVRTGTTGELFF. The CDR3 coding sequence is TGTGCCAGCAGCTTCGGAGTGAGGACAGGTACCACCGGGGAGCTGTTTTTT.

This clonotype has ten or more counts. The J gene is TRBJ2-1, the V gene TRBV5-1; possible D gene TRBD1, 5 bases. Germline lookup yields CDR1 SGHRS and CDR2 YFSETQ. Trimming took off 7 bases at V and 7 bases at J, with 18 bases between the two ends. The CDR3 is made up of 14 amino acids. The CDR3 here is CASGRIGAANEQFF. DNA of the CDR3: TGCGCCAGCGGCCGTATAGGGGCCGCGAATGAGCAGTTCTTC.

This clonotype was observed many times. The chain is built from TRBV29-1 and TRBJ1-2; D remains ambiguous. Germline-derived CDR1 and CDR2 are SQVTM and ANQGSEA. V lost 5 bases and J lost 8, with 15 bases in between. This CDR3 is 12 amino acids long. The CDR3 loop reads CSVTDPKRGYTF. Here the CDR3 DNA reads TGCAGCGTTACGGACCCTAAAAGAGGCTACACCTTC. Full variable domain (remainder filled in from reference TRBV29-1 and TRBJ1-2): SAVISQKPSRDICQRGTSLTIQCQVDSQVTMMFWYRQQPGQSLTLIATANQGSEATYESGFVIDKFPISRPNLTFSTLTVSNMSPEDSSIYLCSVTDPKRGYTFGSGTRLTVV.

CDR3 region: CASQGARLAKNIQYF. DNA for the CDR3: TGTGCCAGCCAAGGGGCCCGATTAGCCAAAAACATTCAGTACTTC. V gene TRBV6-6 combines with J gene TRBJ2-4, with TRBD1 as a possible D gene (5 bases). V was shortened by 8 bases and J by 0 bases, with 14 bases between the two germline ends. This CDR3 is 15 amino acids long. In germline, CDR1 is MNHNY, CDR2 SVGAGI (reference sequence).

This clonotype was seen at least ten times. The chain recombines TRBV15 with TRBJ1-4, with 8 bases fitting TRBD1. The CDR3 is made up of 20 amino acids. Trimming cost V 2 bases and J 4 bases; bases outside gene matches: 18. The germline V gene encodes CDR1 LNHNV and CDR2 YYDKDF (reference sequence). The CDR3 protein is CATSRKVYGTGEGINEKLFF. The CDR3, as DNA: TGTGCCACCAGCAGAAAGGTGTACGGGACAGGCGAGGGTATTAATGAAAAACTGTTTTTT.

The sample holds one count of this clonotype. This may be a read error, as it is one base from a much larger clone. V gene TRBV7-3 combines with J gene TRBJ2-1; TRBD2 matches 8 bases. The CDR3 sequence is 15 residues long. With 5 bases clipped from V and 6 bases from J, the junction kept 9 bases outside the gene matches. Germline lookup yields CDR1 SGHTA and CDR2 FQGTGA. This chain's CDR3 is CASSEPGTSSNEQFF. The CDR3 region has the DNA TGTGCCAGCAGCGAACCCGGGACTAGTAGCAATGAGCAGTTCTTC.

Turning to this clonotype: A read error may explain this, as a much larger clone is one base away. The genes are TRBV7-2 and TRBJ2-2; no definite D call. The germline V and J ends were trimmed by 8 bases and 4 bases, with 14 bases remaining between them. CDR1 is SGHTA and CDR2 is FQGNSA in the germline V gene. This CDR3 comprises 14 residues. Here the CDR3 reads CASGWRRSTGELFF. CDR3 nucleotide sequence: TGTGCCAGCGGCTGGAGACGGAGCACCGGGGAGCTGTTTTTT.

With regard to this clonotype: Because the CDR3 is missing its conserved closing phenylalanine or tryptophan, this is likely a read error. The limits of the CDR3 on the DNA are not certain, so only TCRdb's listed CDR3 is given. The V gene is TRBV20-1, the J gene TRBJ2-7; TRBD2 was called by the table and not checked on the DNA. Germline values: CDR1 DFQATT, CDR2 SNEGSKA (reference sequence). The CDR3 has 9 amino acids, counting both end residues. The CDR3 sequence: CSAPSGLAG.

The sample holds a few counts of this clonotype. This rearrangement joins TRBV28 to TRBJ1-2, with a possible D match to TRBD1 (5 bases). CDR3 length: 15 residues. Germline V lookup: CDR1 MDHEN, CDR2 SYDVKM. Trimming removed 5 bases at V and 4 bases at J, with 17 bases between. CDR3 bases: TGTGCCAGCAGTGCCAATACCGGGACGGCCTATGGCTACACCTTC. Its translation: CASSANTGTAYGYTF.

This clonotype was counted once. An end of the junction does not agree with germline; a read error may underlie this. The chain recombines TRBV19 with TRBJ2-1, with D possibly called TRBD1 or TRBD2 (5 bases each). The CDR3 spans 14 residues. Germline V gene sequence: CDR1 LNHDA, CDR2 SQIVND (reference sequence). CDR3: CASSRGSSYNEQSF. In DNA, the CDR3 is TGTGCCAGTAGTAGGGGGTCCTCCTACAATGAGCAGTCCTTC.

Concerning this clonotype itself: A much bigger clone sits one base away, suggesting this may be a read error. The chain employs TRBV24-1 and TRBJ2-1, with unresolved D. The CDR3 has 13 residues. V was cut by 3 bases and J by 12 bases, with 14 bases left in between. Germline-derived CDR1 and CDR2 are KGHDR and SFDVKD. CDR3 protein: CATSDPPGPGQFF. The DNA for the CDR3 is TGTGCCACCAGTGATCCACCGGGCCCAGGGCAGTTCTTC.

As to this clonotype: This clone may be a read error of a much larger clone one base away. Here the CDR3 omits its conserved ending phenylalanine or tryptophan, so a read error is the likely source. The chain joins TRBV7-9 to TRBJ2-5; D remains unclear. From germline, CDR1 is SEHNR and CDR2 FQNEAQ (reference sequence). V gave up 1 base and J gave up 4 bases, with 10 bases separating them. This CDR3 has 14 amino acids. The CDR3 sequence is CASSLVSIAETQYL. The CDR3 coding sequence is TGTGCCAGCAGCTTAGTTTCGATTGCAGAGACCCAGTACCTC.